Below are 13 T cell receptor beta chains sequenced from a single sample in a study of OX40 agonist ivuxolimab in advanced cancers. The method was immunoSEQ multiplex PCR; TCRdb's version includes in-frame clones alone and lacks a portion of them. The table lists fewer than 25,000 clones, around 78% of them singletons. Here the sequenced sample was CD4+ or CD8+ T cells sorted from blood, taken in a trial of the OX40 agonist ivuxolimab. The receptor source for this set is an adult with an advanced solid tumor such as melanoma, head and neck, liver or kidney cancer.

This sequence joins TRBV7-8 and TRBJ2-1, with D unresolved. The CDR3 runs 14 residues. Deletions cut 0 bases from V and 4 bases from J, with 7 bases between. CDR1 and CDR2 (germline): SGHVS, FQNEAQ. The CDR3 reads CASSLALGYNEQFF. DNA of the CDR3: TGTGCCAGCAGCTTAGCGCTGGGGTACAATGAGCAGTTCTTC.

This clone was detected ten times or more. The J gene is TRBJ2-1, the V gene TRBV13, with 7 bases aligning to TRBD1. V lost 2 bases and J lost 4; bases outside the gene matches: 11. The CDR3 is 17 amino acids. Germline CDR1 is PRHDT and CDR2 is FYEKMQ (reference sequence). The CDR3 nucleotides are TGTGCCAGCAGCTTACCCCCCGGGACAGATCCTTACAATGAGCAGTTCTTC. It yields the protein CASSLPPGTDPYNEQFF.

This clone was observed at least ten times. This chain joins TRBV4-1 and TRBJ2-2, with TRBD2 matching over 13 bases. This CDR3 region has 16 residues. V shed 5 bases, J shed 4 bases, and the junction held 4 bases outside the gene matches. Germline assignment: CDR1 MGHRA and CDR2 YSYEKL. Written as DNA, the CDR3 is TGCGCCAGCAGCACCCGGACTAGCGGGGGCACCGGGGAGCTGTTTTTT. This codes for CASSTRTSGGTGELFF.

V and J are TRBV7-9 and TRBJ1-4; the D is unclear. V lost 7 bases, J lost 3 bases, and 15 bases lay in between. The CDR3 spans 15 residues. The V gene's germline CDR1 is SEHNR and CDR2 FQNEAQ (reference sequence). CDR3 amino acids: CASTPSWGSNEKLFF. CDR3 bases: TGTGCCAGCACCCCCAGTTGGGGATCTAATGAAAAACTGTTTTTT.

The V gene is TRBV9, the J gene TRBJ1-1, with TRBD1 matching 8 bases. V lost 4 bases to trimming and J lost 2 bases; unmatched junction nucleotides: 10. This CDR3 is built from 16 residues. Germline values: CDR1 SGDLS, CDR2 YYNGEE. CDR3 sequence reads: CASSSPRTGPNTEAFF. In nucleotides, the CDR3 is TGTGCCAGCAGCTCCCCCAGGACAGGGCCAAACACTGAAGCTTTCTTT. Looking up the rest from reference TRBV9 and TRBJ1-1 gives the full variable domain: DSGVTQTPKHLITATGQRVTLRCSPRSGDLSVYWYQQSLDQGLQFLIQYYNGEERAKGNILERFSAQQFPDLHSELNLSSLELGDSALYFCASSSPRTGPNTEAFFGQGTRLTVV.

This rearrangement joins TRBV29-1 to TRBJ2-5; D gene ambiguous. Germline CDR1 SQVTM, CDR2 ANQGSEA. The CDR3 length is 12 residues. V dropped 6 bases and J dropped 2 bases, with 10 bases sitting between them. The CDR3 DNA follows: TGCAGCGTACCTCTAGGGCAAGAGACCCAGTACTTC. Encoded protein: CSVPLGQETQYF.

The chain links TRBV6-1 to TRBJ2-7, with no clear D. V was pared by 6 bases and J by 0 bases, with 6 bases between. The CDR3 is 12 residues long. Per the germline V gene, CDR1 is MNHNS and CDR2 is SASEGT. CDR3 nucleotide sequence: TGTGCCAGCAGCGATTTCTCCTACGAGCAGTACTTC. Amino acids: CASSDFSYEQYF.

V usage is TRBV1 and J usage is TRBJ2-1. TRBV1 is recorded as a pseudogene. The CDR3 totals 15 residues. This CDR3 is CTSSRPGLPRGRQFF. The CDR3 DNA reads as TGCACCAGCAGCCGGCCGGGACTTCCCAGGGGTCGGCAGTTCTTC.

V gene TRBV5-5 combines with J gene TRBJ1-2; unclear D gene. Germline loops: CDR1 SGHKS, CDR2 YYEKEE (reference sequence). V was cut by 0 bases and J by 3 bases, with 9 bases left in between. The CDR3 extends over 14 amino acids. The CDR3 protein is CASSLEQTHYGYTF. The CDR3 nucleotides are TGTGCCAGCAGCTTGGAACAGACTCACTATGGCTACACCTTC.

This clone was detected a few times. As DNA, the CDR3 is TGTGCCAGCAGCCTGCGACACTTTAGCTCCTACAATGAGCAGTTCTTC. It codes for CASSLRHFSSYNEQFF. The chain combines TRBV14 with TRBJ2-1, with D hard to call. Trimming pared 4 bases from V and 0 bases from J, leaving 13 bases between. The CDR3 covers 16 residues. CDR1 and CDR2 (germline): SGHDN, FVKESK.

This clone was counted once. This chain uses TRBV7-2 with TRBJ2-7, with no clear D. CDR1 and CDR2 from the germline V gene are SGHTA and FQGNSA. This CDR3 comprises 13 residues. Trimming removed 6 bases from V and 5 bases from J, with 14 bases in between. CDR3 amino acids: CASRAPPEHEQYF. The CDR3 nucleotides read TGTGCCAGCAGGGCACCTCCGGAGCACGAGCAGTACTTC.

The chain employs TRBV4-1 and TRBJ1-5; 7 nucleotides line up with TRBD1. Germline V lookup: CDR1 MGHRA, CDR2 YSYEKL. Trimming cost V 0 bases and J 7 bases; bases outside gene matches: 9. The CDR3 length is 16 residues. CDR3 sequence (DNA): TGCGCCAGCAGCCAAGAACGAGACAGGGTGGGACAGCCCCAGCATTTT. Translated: CASSQERDRVGQPQHF.

The genes are TRBV7-3 and TRBJ2-4, with D tentatively TRBD1 (5 bases). Germline CDR1 is SGHTA and CDR2 is FQGTGA. With 3 bases removed from V and 9 bases from J, the gap between germline ends came to 12 bases. This CDR3 comprises 13 residues. The CDR3 region is CASSLGQGGIQYF. The DNA for the CDR3 is TGTGCCAGCAGCTTGGGTCAGGGTGGCATTCAGTACTTC.